Given below is one T cell receptor beta chain in context. TCRdb's copy holds only in-frame clones and misses some; the assay was immunoSEQ multiplex PCR. This table holds some 240,000 clones, roughly 90% found once. The data are from a study of blood T cell repertoires in COVID-19. Germline V lookup: CDR1 MNHNS, CDR2 SASEGT. With 2 bases clipped from V and 4 bases from J, the junction kept 10 bases outside the gene matches. The CDR3 is 16 amino acids. This TCR came from a man in his sixties who had recovered from COVID-19. The sample taken for sequencing was peripheral blood. The chain links TRBV6-1 to TRBJ2-7; TRBD2 agrees at 8 bases. The CDR3 DNA follows: TGTGCCAGCAGTGAACTCGCAGCGGGAGTGGGGTACGAGCAGTACTTC. The encoded protein is CASSELAAGVGYEQYF.